Following are 11 T cell receptor beta chains from one sample sequenced in a study of T cells in Graves' hyperthyroidism and ophthalmopathy. Amplification of TCR beta CDR3 regions used RNA as the template. The HTBI primer set was used in a first-round RT-PCR of the TCR CDR3. MiXCR, applied by TCRdb to the multiplex PCR reads, yields one record per CDR3 protein. The table lists about 350,000 distinct CDR3 sequences, less than 20% of them singletons. Material for sequencing was blood. The receptor set was obtained from a woman in her thirties or forties with Graves' ophthalmopathy.

The sample holds many counts of this clonotype. This chain joins TRBV11-1 and TRBJ2-1; 16 bases align to TRBD2. V gave up 2 bases and J gave up 9 bases; unmatched junction bases: 10. Per germline, CDR1 SGHAT and CDR2 FQDESV (reference sequence). This CDR3 is 18 amino acids long. CDR3 residues: CASSLRTPGLAGGREQFF. DNA for the CDR3: TGTGCCAGCAGCTTACGTACTCCGGGACTAGCGGGAGGGCGTGAGCAGTTCTTC.

This clonotype has just one count. This rearrangement joins TRBV6-5 to TRBJ2-6; no reliable D call. The V gene's germline CDR1 is MNHEY and CDR2 SVGAGI. The CDR3 extends over 17 amino acids. V shed 0 bases and J shed 2 bases, with 11 bases lying between them. CDR3: CASSYSATGAGANVLTF. As DNA, the CDR3 is TGTGCCAGCAGTTACTCGGCTACTGGGGCTGGGGCCAACGTCCTGACTTTC.

This clonotype has a count of ten or more. This chain joins TRBV25-1 and TRBJ2-2; possibly TRBD1 for D (6 bases). This CDR3 is 14 amino acids long. Trimming took 10 bases from V and 0 from J, leaving 12 bases between them. Germline-derived CDR1 and CDR2 are MGHDK and SYGVNS. Written as DNA, the CDR3 is TGTGCCACGGCAGGGGATTCGAACACCGGGGAGCTGTTTTTT. The encoded protein is CATAGDSNTGELFF.

V is TRBV20-1 and J is TRBJ1-2; 8 positions agree with TRBD1. Germline CDR1 reads DFQATT; CDR2 reads SNEGSKA (reference sequence). CDR3 length: 13 amino acids. The trim removed 2 bases at V and 5 bases at J, leaving 4 bases unmatched. The CDR3 region has the DNA TGCAGTGCTAGACCGACAGGGGAATATGGCTACACCTTC. Protein sequence: CSARPTGEYGYTF.

This clonotype was counted ten times or more. The CDR3 DNA sequence: TGTGCCAGCAGTTACTCGATGTGGGGACTAGCGGCCTACAATGAGCAGTTCTTC. Amino acid sequence: CASSYSMWGLAAYNEQFF. The chain employs TRBV6-2 or TRBV6-3 and TRBJ2-1; 11 nucleotides match TRBD2. This CDR3 is 18 amino acids long. Germline V gives CDR1 MNHEY, CDR2 SVGEGT. V dropped 0 bases and J dropped 2; count of bases not matched to a gene: 6.

There are many counts of this clonotype. A junction boundary mismatches the germline segment, possibly from a read error. This sequence joins TRBV2 and TRBJ1-1; 7 bases line up with TRBD1. The length of the CDR3 is 16 residues. Germline values: CDR1 SNHLY, CDR2 FYNNEI. The CDR3 bases are TGTGCCAGCAGCGAAGGTTTCGGACAGGCAGTTGGTGAAGCTTTCTTT. It encodes CASSEGFGQAVGEAFF.

This clonotype was recorded at least ten times. This rearrangement joins TRBV6-5 to TRBJ2-5; the match to TRBD1 covers 8 bases. This CDR3 is 15 amino acids long. V gave up 3 bases and J gave up 5 bases; unmatched junction bases: 8. Germline CDR1 and CDR2: MNHEY and SVGAGI. CDR3 protein: CASSYGQGVLETQYF. The CDR3 bases are TGTGCCAGCAGTTATGGACAGGGCGTGTTGGAGACCCAGTACTTC.

This clonotype appeared many times. The chain carries TRBV15 and TRBJ2-2; no clear D gene. Germline V CDR1 and CDR2: LNHNV, YYDKDF (reference sequence). Trimming took 2 bases from V and 8 from J, leaving 12 bases between them. The CDR3 has 14 residues. CDR3 nucleotide sequence: TGTGCCACCAGCAGAACGGACGTCTCGGGGGAGCTGTTTTTT. Translated: CATSRTDVSGELFF. The full variable domain, in which reference TRBV15 and TRBJ2-2 provide the parts outside the CDR3, is DAMVIQNPRYQVTQFGKPVTLSCSQTLNHNVMYWYQQKSSQAPKLLFHYYDKDFNNEADTPDNFQSRRPNTSFCFLDIRSPGLGDTAMYLCATSRTDVSGELFFGEGSRLTVL.

The CDR3 DNA is TGCAGTGCTAGAGACCAATATCTGGATGGGCTAGAGACCCAGTACTTC. Amino acids: CSARDQYLDGLETQYF. The chain carries TRBV20-1 and TRBJ2-5; D is unresolved. Germline V lookup: CDR1 DFQATT, CDR2 SNEGSKA (reference sequence). The CDR3 spans 16 residues. Trimming stripped 0 bases from V and 4 bases from J, with 18 bases between.

Ten or more counts support this clonotype. This chain links TRBV6-2 or TRBV6-3 with TRBJ1-2, with D tentatively TRBD1 (5 bases). Trimming shortened V by 8 bases and J by 4 bases, and 11 bases separated the two germline ends. The length of the CDR3 is 12 residues. The germline V gene encodes CDR1 MNHEY and CDR2 SVGEGT. CDR3 loop: CASDTGGYGYTF. Here the CDR3 DNA reads TGTGCCAGCGATACGGGGGGCTATGGCTACACCTTC.

A note on this clonotype: A much larger clone lies one base from this, so it may be a read error. The rearrangement links TRBV6-1 to TRBJ2-5, with 8 bases lining up with TRBD1. The ends lost 10 bases at V and 4 bases at J; junction bases unmatched: 11. The CDR3 is made up of 14 amino acids. Germline lookup yields CDR1 MNHNS and CDR2 SASEGT. Written as DNA, the CDR3 is TGTGCCACCCTTCTCCAGGGGGCTGGAGAGACCCAGTACTTC. Encoded protein: CATLLQGAGETQYF.